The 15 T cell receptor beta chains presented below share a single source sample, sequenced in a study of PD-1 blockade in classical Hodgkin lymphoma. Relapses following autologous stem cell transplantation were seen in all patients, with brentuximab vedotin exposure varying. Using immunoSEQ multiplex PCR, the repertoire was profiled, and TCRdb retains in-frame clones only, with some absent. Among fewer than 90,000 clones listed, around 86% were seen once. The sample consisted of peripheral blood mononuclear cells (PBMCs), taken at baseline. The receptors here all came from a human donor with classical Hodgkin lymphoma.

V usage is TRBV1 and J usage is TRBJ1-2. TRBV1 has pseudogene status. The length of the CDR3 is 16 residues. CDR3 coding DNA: TGCACCAGCAGCCAAGGCCCCGCCAAGGCCCCTAAGGGCTACACCTTC. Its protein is CTSSQGPAKAPKGYTF.

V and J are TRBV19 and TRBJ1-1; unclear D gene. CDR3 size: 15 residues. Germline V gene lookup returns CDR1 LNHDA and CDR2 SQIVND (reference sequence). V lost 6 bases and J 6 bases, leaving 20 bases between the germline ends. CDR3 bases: TGTGCCAGTAGCCACCCGGGGAGGGTACGAGCTGAAGCTTTCTTT. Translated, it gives CASSHPGRVRAEAFF.

The CDR3 sequence is CASSTRGRTEAFF. The CDR3 nucleotides read TGTGCCAGTAGTACCAGGGGGAGGACTGAAGCTTTCTTT. The chain carries TRBV19 and TRBJ1-1, with 7 bases that match TRBD1. Germline V gene sequence: CDR1 LNHDA, CDR2 SQIVND (reference sequence). V was clipped by 4 bases and J by 5 bases; unmatched bases: 4. There are 13 residues in the CDR3.

The CDR3 DNA reads as TGTGCCAGCCTCAGGGCCTCCTACAATGAGCAGTTCTTC. This sequence encodes CASLRASYNEQFF. The chain links TRBV7-9 to TRBJ2-1; D is perhaps TRBD1 (5 bases). With 8 bases removed from V and 0 bases from J, the gap between germline ends came to 8 bases. The germline CDR1 and CDR2 sequences are SEHNR and FQNEAQ (reference sequence). The CDR3 sequence is 13 residues long.

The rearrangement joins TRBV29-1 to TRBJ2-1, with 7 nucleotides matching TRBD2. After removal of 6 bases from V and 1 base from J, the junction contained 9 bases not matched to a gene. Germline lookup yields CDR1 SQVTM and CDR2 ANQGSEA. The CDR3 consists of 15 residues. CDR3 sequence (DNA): TGCAGCGTCGAGGGGACTACCGGGTCCTACAATGAGCAGTTCTTC. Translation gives CSVEGTTGSYNEQFF.

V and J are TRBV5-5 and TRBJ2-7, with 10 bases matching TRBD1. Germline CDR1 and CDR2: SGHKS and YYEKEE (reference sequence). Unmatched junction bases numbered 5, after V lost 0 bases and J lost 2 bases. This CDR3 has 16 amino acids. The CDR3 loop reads CASSLAGQGVTYEQYF. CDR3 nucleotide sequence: TGTGCCAGCAGCTTGGCCGGACAGGGGGTCACCTACGAGCAGTACTTC.

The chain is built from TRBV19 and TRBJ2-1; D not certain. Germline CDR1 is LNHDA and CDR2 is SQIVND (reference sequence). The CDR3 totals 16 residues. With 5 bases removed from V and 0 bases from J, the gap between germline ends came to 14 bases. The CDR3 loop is CASSGLETSSYNEQFF. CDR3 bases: TGTGCCAGTAGTGGTCTAGAGACCAGCTCCTACAATGAGCAGTTCTTC.

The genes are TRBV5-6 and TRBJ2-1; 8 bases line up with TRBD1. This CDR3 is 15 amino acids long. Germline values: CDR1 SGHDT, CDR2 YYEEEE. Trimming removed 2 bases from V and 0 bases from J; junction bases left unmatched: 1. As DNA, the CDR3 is TGTGCCAGCAGCTTCACAGGGGGCTCCTACAATGAGCAGTTCTTC. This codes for CASSFTGGSYNEQFF.

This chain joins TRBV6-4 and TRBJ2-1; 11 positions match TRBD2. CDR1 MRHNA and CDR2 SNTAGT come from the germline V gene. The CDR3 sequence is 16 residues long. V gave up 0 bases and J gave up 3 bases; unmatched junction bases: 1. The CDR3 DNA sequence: TGTGCCAGCAGTGACTCTGGACTAGCGGGCTACAATGAGCAGTTCTTC. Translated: CASSDSGLAGYNEQFF.

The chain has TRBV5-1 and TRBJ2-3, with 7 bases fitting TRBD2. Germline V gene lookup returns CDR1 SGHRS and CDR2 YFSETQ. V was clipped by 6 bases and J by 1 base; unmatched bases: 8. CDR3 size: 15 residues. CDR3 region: CASNPRGGGTDTQYF. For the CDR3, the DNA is TGCGCCAGCAACCCGAGGGGAGGGGGCACAGATACGCAGTATTTT.

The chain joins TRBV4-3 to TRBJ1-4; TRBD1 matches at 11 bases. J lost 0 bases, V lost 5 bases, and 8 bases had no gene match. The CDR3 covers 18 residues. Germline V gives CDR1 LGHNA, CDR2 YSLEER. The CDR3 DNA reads TGCGCCAGCAGCGCTCGGACAGGGGGCAGTCCAACTAATGAAAAACTGTTTTTT. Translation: CASSARTGGSPTNEKLFF.

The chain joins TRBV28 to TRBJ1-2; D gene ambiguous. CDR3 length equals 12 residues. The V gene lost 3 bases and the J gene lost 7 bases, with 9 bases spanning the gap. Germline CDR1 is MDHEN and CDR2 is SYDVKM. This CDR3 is CASSFSWGGYTF. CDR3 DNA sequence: TGTGCCAGCAGTTTTTCTTGGGGTGGCTACACCTTC.

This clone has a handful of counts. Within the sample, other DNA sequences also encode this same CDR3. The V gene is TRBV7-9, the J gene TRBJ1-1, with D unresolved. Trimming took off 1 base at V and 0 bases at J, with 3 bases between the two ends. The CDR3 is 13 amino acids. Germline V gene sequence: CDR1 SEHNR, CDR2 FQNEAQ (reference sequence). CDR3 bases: TGTGCCAGCAGCTTAGACATGAACACTGAAGCTTTCTTT. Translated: CASSLDMNTEAFF.

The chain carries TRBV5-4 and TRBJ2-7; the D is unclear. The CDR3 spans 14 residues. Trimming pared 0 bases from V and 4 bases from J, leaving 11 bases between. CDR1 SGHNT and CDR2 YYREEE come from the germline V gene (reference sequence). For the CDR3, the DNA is TGTGCCAGCAGCTTGGCCACTGAAGATTACGAGCAGTACTTC. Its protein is CASSLATEDYEQYF.

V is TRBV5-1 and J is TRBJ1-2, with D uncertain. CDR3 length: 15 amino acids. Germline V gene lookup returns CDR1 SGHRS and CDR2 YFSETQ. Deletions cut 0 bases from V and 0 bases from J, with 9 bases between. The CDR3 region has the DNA TGCGCCAGCAGCTTGGGTGAGGTAGCTAACTATGGCTACACCTTC. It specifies CASSLGEVANYGYTF.